This T cell receptor (beta chain) emerged from a study of shared clonotypes between healthy human individuals. The CDR3 spans 14 residues. CDR1 and CDR2 from the germline V gene are SGDLS and YYNGEE. Deletions cut 4 bases from V and 0 bases from J, with 11 bases between. On this clone: Different DNA sequences within this sample yield the same CDR3.

TCRdb's table, derived via immunoSEQ multiplex PCR, lists solely in-frame clones and lacks some. There are 1,500,000 or so clones in the sample; around 97% occur only once, and 0.95% to 1.5% lies in the top ten. Sequenced sample: naive CD4+ T cells sorted from blood. Subset reported: CD45RA+ positively selected. J is TRBJ2-7 and V is TRBV9, with D tentatively TRBD1 or TRBD2 (5 bases each). This receptor was taken from a man younger than 45 in good health. CDR3 in DNA: TGTGCCAGCAGCCCCACCGGGACCTCCTACGAGCAGTACTTC. Protein product: CASSPTGTSYEQYF. The full variable domain, its missing parts supplied by reference TRBV9 and TRBJ2-7, is DSGVTQTPKHLITATGQRVTLRCSPRSGDLSVYWYQQSLDQGLQFLIQYYNGEERAKGNILERFSAQQFPDLHSELNLSSLELGDSALYFCASSPTGTSYEQYFGPGTRLTVT.